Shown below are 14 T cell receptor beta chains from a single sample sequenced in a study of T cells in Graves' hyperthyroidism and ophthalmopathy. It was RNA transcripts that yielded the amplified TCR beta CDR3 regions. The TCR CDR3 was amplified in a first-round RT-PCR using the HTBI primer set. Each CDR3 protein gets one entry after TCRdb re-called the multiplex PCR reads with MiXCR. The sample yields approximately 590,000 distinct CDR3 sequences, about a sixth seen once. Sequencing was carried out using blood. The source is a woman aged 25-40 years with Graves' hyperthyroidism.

Written as DNA, the CDR3 is TGTGCCAGCAGCCTACACGGGTTCTCTGGAAACACCATATATTTT. It codes for CASSLHGFSGNTIYF. The chain carries TRBV5-4 and TRBJ1-3; D uncertain. V was pared by 4 bases and J by 0 bases, with 11 bases between. Germline V gene lookup returns CDR1 SGHNT and CDR2 YYREEE (reference sequence). The CDR3 contains 15 residues.

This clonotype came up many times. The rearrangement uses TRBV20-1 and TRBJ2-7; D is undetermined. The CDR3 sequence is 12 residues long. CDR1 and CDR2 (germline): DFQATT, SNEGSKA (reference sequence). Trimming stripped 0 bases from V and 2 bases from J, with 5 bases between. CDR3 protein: CSARDKAYEQYF. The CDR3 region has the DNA TGCAGTGCTAGAGATAAGGCCTACGAGCAGTACTTC.

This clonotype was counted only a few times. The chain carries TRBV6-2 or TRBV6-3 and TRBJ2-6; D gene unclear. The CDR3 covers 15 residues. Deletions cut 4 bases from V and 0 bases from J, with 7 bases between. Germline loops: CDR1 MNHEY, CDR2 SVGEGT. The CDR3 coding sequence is TGTGCCAGCAGTTTGGGAATCTCTGGGGCCAACGTCCTGACTTTC. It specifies CASSLGISGANVLTF.

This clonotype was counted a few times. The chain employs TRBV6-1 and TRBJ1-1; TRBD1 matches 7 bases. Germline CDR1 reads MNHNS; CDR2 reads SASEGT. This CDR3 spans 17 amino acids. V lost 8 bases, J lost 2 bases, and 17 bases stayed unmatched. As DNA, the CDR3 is TGTGCCAGCTCACCACGGACACGACAGGGCTTAAACACTGAAGCTTTCTTT. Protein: CASSPRTRQGLNTEAFF.

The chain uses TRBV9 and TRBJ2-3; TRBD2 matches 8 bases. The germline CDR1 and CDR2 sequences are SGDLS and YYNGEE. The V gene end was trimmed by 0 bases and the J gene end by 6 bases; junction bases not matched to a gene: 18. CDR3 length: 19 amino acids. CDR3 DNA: TGTGCCAGCAGCGTAGTATCGGGCTTGGTTGCGGGAGGAAGGGATACGCAGTATTTT. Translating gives CASSVVSGLVAGGRDTQYF.

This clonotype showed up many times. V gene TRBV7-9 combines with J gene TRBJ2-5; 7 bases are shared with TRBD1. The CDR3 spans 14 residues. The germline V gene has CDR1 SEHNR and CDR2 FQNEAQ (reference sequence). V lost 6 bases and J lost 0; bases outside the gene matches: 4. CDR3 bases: TGTGCCAGCAGTAAACAGGGGAACCAAGAGACCCAGTACTTC. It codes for CASSKQGNQETQYF.

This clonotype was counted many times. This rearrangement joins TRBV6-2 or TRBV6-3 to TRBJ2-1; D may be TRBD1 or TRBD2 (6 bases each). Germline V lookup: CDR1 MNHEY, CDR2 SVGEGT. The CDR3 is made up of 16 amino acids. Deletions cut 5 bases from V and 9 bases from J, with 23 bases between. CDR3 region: CASSAHQAGLRGEQFF. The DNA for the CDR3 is TGTGCCAGCAGTGCCCACCAAGCGGGTCTCAGGGGTGAGCAGTTCTTC.

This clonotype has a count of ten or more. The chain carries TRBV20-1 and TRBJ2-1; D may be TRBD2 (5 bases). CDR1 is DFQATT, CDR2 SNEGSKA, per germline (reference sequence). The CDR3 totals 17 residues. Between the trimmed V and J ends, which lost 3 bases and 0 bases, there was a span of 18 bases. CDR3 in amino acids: CSARNVRDQSSYNEQFF. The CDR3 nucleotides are TGCAGTGCTAGGAATGTTCGGGATCAAAGCTCCTACAATGAGCAGTTCTTC.

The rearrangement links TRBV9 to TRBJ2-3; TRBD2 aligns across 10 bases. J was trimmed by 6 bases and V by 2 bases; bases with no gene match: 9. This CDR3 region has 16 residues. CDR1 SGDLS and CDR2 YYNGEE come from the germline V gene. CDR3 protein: CASSVLVAGGGDTQYF. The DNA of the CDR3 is TGTGCCAGCAGCGTCCTGGTAGCGGGAGGTGGGGATACGCAGTATTTT.

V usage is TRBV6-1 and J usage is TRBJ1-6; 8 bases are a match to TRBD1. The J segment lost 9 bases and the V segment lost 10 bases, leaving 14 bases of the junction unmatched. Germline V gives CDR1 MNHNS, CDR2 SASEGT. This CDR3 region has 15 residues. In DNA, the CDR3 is TGTGCCACAAGGAAGGTGGGACAGGAGAGTTCACCCCTCCACTTT. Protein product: CATRKVGQESSPLHF.

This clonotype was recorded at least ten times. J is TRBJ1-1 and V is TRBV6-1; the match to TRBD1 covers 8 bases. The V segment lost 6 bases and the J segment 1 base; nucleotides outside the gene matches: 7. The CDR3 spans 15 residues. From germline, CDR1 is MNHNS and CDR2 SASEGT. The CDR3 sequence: CASRVTGTGNTEAFF. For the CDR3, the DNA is TGTGCCAGCAGAGTGACCGGGACAGGGAACACTGAAGCTTTCTTT.

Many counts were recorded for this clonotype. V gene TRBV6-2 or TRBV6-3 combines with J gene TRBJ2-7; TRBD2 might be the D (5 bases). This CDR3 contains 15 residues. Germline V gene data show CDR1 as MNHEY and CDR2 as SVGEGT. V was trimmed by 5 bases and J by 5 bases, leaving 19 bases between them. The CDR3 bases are TGTGCCAGCAGTGATACGCCGCGGGCAGTACACGAGCAGTACTTC. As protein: CASSDTPRAVHEQYF.

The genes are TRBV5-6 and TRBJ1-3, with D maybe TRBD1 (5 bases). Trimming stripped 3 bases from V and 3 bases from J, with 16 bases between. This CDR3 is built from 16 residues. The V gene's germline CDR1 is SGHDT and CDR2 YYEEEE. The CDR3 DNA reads TGTGCCAGCAGCTCAGGACCGGGGGGTGGTGGAAACACCATATATTTT. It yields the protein CASSSGPGGGGNTIYF.

CDR3 residues: CASSPRLSTGGTEAFF. Written as DNA, the CDR3 is TGTGCCAGCTCACCACGGCTGTCGACAGGGGGCACTGAAGCTTTCTTT. V is TRBV18 and J is TRBJ1-1; 9 bases agree with TRBD1. V lost 1 base to trimming and J lost 4 bases; unmatched junction nucleotides: 7. Germline V gene data show CDR1 as KGHSH and CDR2 as LQKENI. CDR3 length: 16 amino acids.